The 23 T cell receptor beta chains below were found in one sample sequenced in a study of T-cell reconstitution after alpha-beta-depleted transplantation in children. Molecular barcoding with unique molecular identifiers was used for the TCRbeta library. Via MiXCR, TCRdb re-called the PCR reads, giving one row per CDR3 protein. The table has approximately 400,000 distinct CDR3 sequences, about a tenth seen once. The input for sequencing was PBMCs from the stem cell graft donor, taken from the stem cell graft. The source is a human donor who donated a stem cell graft to a child with acute myeloid leukemia.

The chain links TRBV10-3 to TRBJ1-5; maybe TRBD1 (5 bases). Germline values: CDR1 ENHRY, CDR2 SYGVKD. The length of the CDR3 is 14 residues. The germline V and J ends were trimmed by 8 bases and 5 bases, with 16 bases remaining between them. The DNA for the CDR3 is TGTGCCATCTCAAGGACCAGGGAATATCAGCCCCAGCATTTT. Its protein is CAISRTREYQPQHF.

The sample holds a few counts of this clonotype. The chain carries TRBV12-3 or TRBV12-4 and TRBJ2-1; TRBD2 aligns across 7 bases. CDR3 length equals 15 residues. J was trimmed by 4 bases and V by 5 bases; bases with no gene match: 8. Here the CDR3 DNA reads TGTGCCAGCAGTCCTATAGCGGGTCGATACAATGAGCAGTTCTTC. Translating gives CASSPIAGRYNEQFF.

This clonotype was detected only a few times. The chain employs TRBV7-2 and TRBJ2-7; D is undetermined. V was trimmed by 1 base and J by 4 bases, leaving 11 bases between them. Germline V CDR1 and CDR2: SGHTA, FQGNSA. The CDR3 consists of 14 residues. The CDR3 DNA follows: TGTGCCAGCAGCTTAGATCTAGTGCGGTACGAGCAGTACTTC. Translated: CASSLDLVRYEQYF.

This clonotype showed up many times. CDR3 DNA: TGTGCCAGCAGTTACGTTGCAACCCAAGAGACCCAGTACTTC. Translated: CASSYVATQETQYF. The chain has TRBV6-5 and TRBJ2-5, with no clear D. The CDR3 has 14 amino acids. Between the trimmed V and J ends, which lost 2 bases and 1 base, there was a span of 8 bases. Germline values: CDR1 MNHEY, CDR2 SVGAGI.

This rearrangement joins TRBV30 to TRBJ1-1, with TRBD1 as a possible D gene (5 bases). Trimming left V 0 bases short and J 0 bases short, with 11 bases between. The CDR3 sequence is 15 residues long. Germline V CDR1 and CDR2: GTSNPN, SVGIG (reference sequence). The CDR3 sequence: CAWSVRDPVNTEAFF. As DNA, the CDR3 is TGTGCCTGGAGTGTAAGGGACCCCGTGAACACTGAAGCTTTCTTT.

This clonotype appeared a few times. This rearrangement joins TRBV25-1 to TRBJ2-2; no firm D call. Trimming shortened V by 4 bases and J by 3 bases, and 3 bases separated the two germline ends. In germline, CDR1 is MGHDK, CDR2 SYGVNS. The CDR3 is 12 residues long. The CDR3 DNA reads TGTGCCAGCAGTGCCGACACCGGGGAGCTGTTTTTT. Its protein is CASSADTGELFF.

This clonotype turned up a few times. The V call is TRBV20-1, the J call TRBJ2-3, with D possibly being TRBD1 or TRBD2 (5 bases each). The length of the CDR3 is 14 residues. The germline V gene encodes CDR1 DFQATT and CDR2 SNEGSKA (reference sequence). Trimming left V 6 bases short and J 6 bases short, with 19 bases between. In DNA, the CDR3 is TGCAGTGCCCCCCCTGTGGGGCGCGGGGATACGCAGTATTTT. Translating gives CSAPPVGRGDTQYF.

The chain recombines TRBV21-1 with TRBJ2-2; the D call TRBD2 from the table was never checked on the DNA. TRBV21-1 is noted as a pseudogene. The CDR3 extends over 15 amino acids. CDR3 residues: CASSTTSENTGELFF. The CDR3 DNA reads as TGTGCCAGCAGCACAACTAGCGAGAACACCGGGGAGCTGTTTTTT.

This clonotype came up a few times. At one boundary the junction diverges from the germline segment, which might be a read error. The gene calls are TRBV20-1 and TRBJ1-2; D gene ambiguous. This CDR3 has 15 amino acids. Germline V CDR1 and CDR2: DFQATT, SNEGSKA (reference sequence). The CDR3 DNA is TGCAGTGCTAGAGATTCGGGCGTAACCCCGTTCGGCTCCACCTTC. Protein product: CSARDSGVTPFGSTF.

This clonotype showed up just a few times. The chain joins TRBV20-1 to TRBJ2-5, with 13 bases that match TRBD2. CDR1 is DFQATT, CDR2 SNEGSKA, per germline (reference sequence). Trimming took 6 bases from V and 0 from J; bases not matched to a gene: 7. The CDR3 runs to 16 residues. The CDR3 DNA reads as TGCAGTGCGATACTAGCGGGGGGGAAGTACCAAGAGACCCAGTACTTC. This sequence encodes CSAILAGGKYQETQYF.

The V call is TRBV20-1, the J call TRBJ2-7; no definite D call. V shed 0 bases and J shed 5 bases, with 11 bases lying between them. Germline V gene lookup returns CDR1 DFQATT and CDR2 SNEGSKA (reference sequence). CDR3 size: 13 residues. This CDR3 reads CSAREATVDEQYF. CDR3 DNA: TGCAGTGCTAGAGAGGCCACGGTTGACGAGCAGTACTTC.

The chain uses TRBV5-4 and TRBJ2-2, with 7 positions matching TRBD1. This CDR3 is built from 14 residues. Germline values: CDR1 SGHNT, CDR2 YYREEE (reference sequence). V was clipped by 3 bases and J by 6 bases; unmatched bases: 5. The CDR3 region has the DNA TGTGCCAGCAGCTCGAGACAGGGCCCCGGGGAGCTGTTTTTT. As protein: CASSSRQGPGELFF.

The chain combines TRBV9 with TRBJ1-5; D not resolved. Between the trimmed V and J ends, which lost 2 bases and 0 bases, there was a span of 24 bases. The CDR3 loop spans 20 amino acids. CDR1 and CDR2 from the germline V gene are SGDLS and YYNGEE. The CDR3 here is CASSVTSGMKNSYSNQPQHF. CDR3 nucleotide sequence: TGTGCCAGCAGCGTGACGTCCGGGATGAAAAACTCTTATAGCAATCAGCCCCAGCATTTT. Supplemented by reference TRBV9 and TRBJ1-5, the full variable domain reads DSGVTQTPKHLITATGQRVTLRCSPRSGDLSVYWYQQSLDQGLQFLIQYYNGEERAKGNILERFSAQQFPDLHSELNLSSLELGDSALYFCASSVTSGMKNSYSNQPQHFGDGTRLSIL.

This clonotype was counted only a few times. The CDR3 loop is CASSSSFVQFANTGELFF. CDR3 coding DNA: TGTGCCAGCAGCTCATCTTTTGTCCAGTTCGCGAACACCGGGGAGCTGTTTTTT. The chain uses TRBV11-1 and TRBJ2-2; D not certain. Trimming removed 4 bases at V and 0 bases at J, with 18 bases between. There are 18 residues in the CDR3. In germline, CDR1 is SGHAT, CDR2 FQDESV (reference sequence).

This clonotype was counted only a few times. The chain employs TRBV12-3 or TRBV12-4 and TRBJ1-1; D might be TRBD1 (5 bases). The CDR3 totals 15 residues. V shed 7 bases and J shed 3 bases, with 18 bases lying between them. This CDR3 reads CASNRGRGKHTEAFF. The CDR3 nucleotides are TGTGCCAGCAACCGCGGACGGGGGAAGCACACTGAAGCTTTCTTT.

This clonotype was counted between two and nine times. The rearrangement links TRBV7-3 to TRBJ2-1; TRBD2 matches at 7 bases. The CDR3 is 15 amino acids. The V gene's germline CDR1 is SGHTA and CDR2 FQGTGA. With 2 bases clipped from V and 7 bases from J, the junction kept 8 bases outside the gene matches. The CDR3 loop reads CASSLFGGSDNEQFF. The CDR3 nucleotides read TGTGCCAGCAGCTTATTCGGCGGGAGTGATAATGAGCAGTTCTTC.

This clonotype was observed a few times. The gene calls are TRBV20-1 and TRBJ2-5; 8 bases line up with TRBD2. With V trimmed by 5 bases and J by 3 bases, 5 bases remained unmatched. Germline CDR1 DFQATT, CDR2 SNEGSKA (reference sequence). The CDR3 runs 13 residues. CDR3 residues: CSAPPAGEETQYF. The CDR3 DNA follows: TGCAGTGCTCCCCCAGCGGGAGAAGAGACCCAGTACTTC.

This clonotype was seen a few times. This chain connects TRBV29-1 to TRBJ2-1, with TRBD1 identical over 8 bases. The V gene end was trimmed by 6 bases and the J gene end by 9 bases; junction bases not matched to a gene: 16. This CDR3 is built from 15 residues. Germline assignment: CDR1 SQVTM and CDR2 ANQGSEA. CDR3 coding DNA: TGCAGCGTGGGCGGCGACAGGGGAAGGCCGGCTGAGCAGTTCTTC. Its translation: CSVGGDRGRPAEQFF.

The rearrangement uses TRBV12-3 or TRBV12-4 and TRBJ1-1, with D unclear. CDR3 length: 13 amino acids. The V end was cut by 4 bases, the J end by 8 bases, with 14 bases between. The CDR3 is CASSSDPTQEAFF. In DNA form, the CDR3 reads TGTGCCAGCAGTTCCGACCCAACCCAGGAAGCTTTCTTT.

This clonotype appeared a few times. The chain has TRBV11-2 and TRBJ2-1, with D unresolved. V lost 5 bases and J 6 bases, leaving 5 bases between the germline ends. The CDR3 is 11 amino acids. Germline CDR1 is SGHAT and CDR2 is FQNNGV. This chain's CDR3 is CASSKSNEQFF. The CDR3 DNA reads TGTGCCAGCAGCAAGAGCAATGAGCAGTTCTTC.

This clonotype was counted many times. V is TRBV15 and J is TRBJ1-6; a weak D match, TRBD1 (6 bases). The CDR3 has 17 residues. The V gene's germline CDR1 is LNHNV and CDR2 YYDKDF (reference sequence). V was cut by 3 bases and J by 2 bases, with 14 bases left in between. In DNA, the CDR3 is TGTGCCACCAGCAGCACAGGGTCGAGCCCCTATAATTCACCCCTCCACTTT. Amino acids: CATSSTGSSPYNSPLHF.

Many counts were recorded for this clonotype. The V and J genes are TRBV12-3 or TRBV12-4 and TRBJ1-3; D unresolved. Trimming removed 6 bases from V and 7 bases from J, with 10 bases in between. The CDR3 is 12 residues long. The CDR3 region is CASRGFGNTIYF. The CDR3 DNA sequence: TGTGCCAGCAGGGGGTTCGGGAACACCATATATTTT.

This clonotype has just a few counts. This chain links TRBV12-3 or TRBV12-4 with TRBJ2-5; 9 bases agree with TRBD2. The CDR3 length is 14 residues. V was pared by 6 bases and J by 5 bases, with 7 bases of the junction left unmatched. The CDR3 protein is CASSPRLAVETQYF. The CDR3 bases are TGTGCCAGCAGCCCTCGACTAGCGGTGGAGACCCAGTACTTC.